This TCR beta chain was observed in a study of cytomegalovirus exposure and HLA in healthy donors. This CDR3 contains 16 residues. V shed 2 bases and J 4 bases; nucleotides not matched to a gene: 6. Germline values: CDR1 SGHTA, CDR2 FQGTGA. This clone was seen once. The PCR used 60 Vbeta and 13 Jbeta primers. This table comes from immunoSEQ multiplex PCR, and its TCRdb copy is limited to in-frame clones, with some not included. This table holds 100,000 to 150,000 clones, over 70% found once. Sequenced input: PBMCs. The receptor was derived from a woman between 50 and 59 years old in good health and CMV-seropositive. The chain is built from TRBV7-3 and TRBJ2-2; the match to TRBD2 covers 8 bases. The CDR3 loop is CASSLRRGAATGELFF. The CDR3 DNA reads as TGTGCCAGCAGCTTACGGCGGGGGGCTGCCACCGGGGAGCTGTTTTTT.